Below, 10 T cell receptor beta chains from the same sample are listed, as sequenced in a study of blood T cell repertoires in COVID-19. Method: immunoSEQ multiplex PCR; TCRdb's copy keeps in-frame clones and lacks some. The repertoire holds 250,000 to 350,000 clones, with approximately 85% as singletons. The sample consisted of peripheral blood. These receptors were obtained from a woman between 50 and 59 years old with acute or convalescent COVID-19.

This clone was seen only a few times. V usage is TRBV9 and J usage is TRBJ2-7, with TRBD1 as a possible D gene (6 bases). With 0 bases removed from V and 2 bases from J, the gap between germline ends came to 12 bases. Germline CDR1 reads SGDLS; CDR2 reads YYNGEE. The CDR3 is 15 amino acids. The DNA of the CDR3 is TGTGCCAGCAGCGTAGAGACAGGAGAAACCTACGAGCAGTACTTC. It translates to CASSVETGETYEQYF.

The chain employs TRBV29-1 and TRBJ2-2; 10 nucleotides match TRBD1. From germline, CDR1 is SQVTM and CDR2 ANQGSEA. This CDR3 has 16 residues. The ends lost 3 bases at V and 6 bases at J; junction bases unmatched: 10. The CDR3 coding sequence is TGCAGCGTTGAGCGCTGGGACAGGGGACATCCCGGGGAGCTGTTTTTT. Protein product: CSVERWDRGHPGELFF.

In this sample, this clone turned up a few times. Written as DNA, the CDR3 is TGTGCCAGCAGTTTTCAGGGGGCTTCCGATAGCAATCAGCCCCAGCATTTT. Translation: CASSFQGASDSNQPQHF. The chain has TRBV28 and TRBJ1-5; 8 nucleotides align to TRBD1. The germline V gene has CDR1 MDHEN and CDR2 SYDVKM. The CDR3 sequence is 17 residues long. Unmatched junction bases numbered 7, after V lost 3 bases and J lost 0 bases.

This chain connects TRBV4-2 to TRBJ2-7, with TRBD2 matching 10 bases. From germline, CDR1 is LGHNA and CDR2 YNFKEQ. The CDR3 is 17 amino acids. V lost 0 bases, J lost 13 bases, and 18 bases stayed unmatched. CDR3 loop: CASSQDLAGDKIRALYF. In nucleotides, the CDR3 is TGTGCCAGCAGCCAAGATCTAGCGGGAGACAAAATTCGGGCTTTATACTTC.

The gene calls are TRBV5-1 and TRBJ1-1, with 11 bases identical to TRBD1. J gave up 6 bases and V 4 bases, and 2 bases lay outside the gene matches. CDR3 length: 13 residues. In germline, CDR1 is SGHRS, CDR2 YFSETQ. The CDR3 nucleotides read TGCGCCAGCAGCGGGGGACAGGGGGCTGAAGCTTTCTTT. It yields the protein CASSGGQGAEAFF. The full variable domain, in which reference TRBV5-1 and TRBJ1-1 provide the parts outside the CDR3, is KAGVTQTPRYLIKTRGQQVTLSCSPISGHRSVSWYQQTPGQGLQFLFEYFSETQRNKGNFPGRFSGRQFSNSRSEMNVSTLELGDSALYLCASSGGQGAEAFFGQGTRLTVV.

This CDR3 reads CASSFQIGGEQPQHF. The CDR3 nucleotides read TGTGCCAGCAGTTTCCAGATCGGCGGAGAGCAGCCCCAGCATTTT. This chain uses TRBV7-2 with TRBJ1-5; D gene ambiguous. V was cut by 6 bases and J by 7 bases, with 19 bases left in between. Per germline, CDR1 SGHTA and CDR2 FQGNSA. The CDR3 is 15 amino acids.

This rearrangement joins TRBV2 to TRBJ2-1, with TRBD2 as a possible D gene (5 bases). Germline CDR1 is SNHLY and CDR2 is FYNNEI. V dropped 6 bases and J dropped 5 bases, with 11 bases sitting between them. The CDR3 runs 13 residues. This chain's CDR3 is CASRVGLNNEQFF. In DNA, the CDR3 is TGTGCCAGCAGGGTTGGACTGAACAATGAGCAGTTCTTC.

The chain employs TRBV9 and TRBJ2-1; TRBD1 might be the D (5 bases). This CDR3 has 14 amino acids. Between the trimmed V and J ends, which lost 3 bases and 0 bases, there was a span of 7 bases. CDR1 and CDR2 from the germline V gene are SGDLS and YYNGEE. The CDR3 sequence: CASSGTTSYNEQFF. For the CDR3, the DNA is TGTGCCAGCAGCGGGACAACCTCCTACAATGAGCAGTTCTTC.

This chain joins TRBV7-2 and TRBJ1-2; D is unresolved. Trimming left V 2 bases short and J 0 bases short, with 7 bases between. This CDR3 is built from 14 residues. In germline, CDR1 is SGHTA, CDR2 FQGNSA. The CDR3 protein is CASSLSGSNYGYTF. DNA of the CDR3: TGTGCCAGCAGCTTATCAGGTTCTAACTATGGCTACACCTTC.

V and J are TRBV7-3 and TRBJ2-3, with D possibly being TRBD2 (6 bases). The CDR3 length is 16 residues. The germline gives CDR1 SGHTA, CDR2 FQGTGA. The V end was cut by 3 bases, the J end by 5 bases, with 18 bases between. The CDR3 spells CASSFPGLGGLDTQYF. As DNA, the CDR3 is TGTGCCAGCAGCTTCCCGGGACTTGGCGGGTTAGATACGCAGTATTTT.